The 21 T cell receptor beta chains below all came from one sample that was sequenced in a study of blood T cell repertoires in COVID-19. Libraries were prepared by immunoSEQ multiplex PCR; TCRdb keeps only in-frame clonotypes and omits some of them. Of 350,000 to 450,000 clones in the sample, 85% were seen once. The specimen sequenced was peripheral blood. Receptors originate from a woman between 18 and 29 years old with acute or convalescent COVID-19.

The chain links TRBV20-1 to TRBJ1-1; 10 nucleotides agree with TRBD1. The CDR3 sequence is 16 residues long. J was trimmed by 1 base and V by 3 bases; bases with no gene match: 8. Germline V CDR1 and CDR2: DFQATT, SNEGSKA (reference sequence). CDR3 region: CSASLRQGARNTEAFF. CDR3 in DNA: TGCAGTGCTAGTCTGAGACAGGGGGCTCGGAACACTGAAGCTTTCTTT.

The genes are TRBV4-2 and TRBJ1-6, with 7 bases lining up with TRBD1. The CDR3 has 15 amino acids. Germline lookup yields CDR1 LGHNA and CDR2 YNFKEQ. V was pared by 2 bases and J by 6 bases, with 4 bases of the junction left unmatched. The CDR3 sequence: CASSQPGTANSPLHF. CDR3 bases: TGTGCCAGCAGCCAACCTGGGACAGCTAATTCACCCCTCCACTTT.

The rearrangement joins TRBV6-5 to TRBJ2-7; TRBD1 is a possible D gene (6 bases). Germline CDR1 reads MNHEY; CDR2 reads SVGAGI. This CDR3 is built from 12 residues. Trimming pared 7 bases from V and 4 bases from J, leaving 11 bases between. DNA for the CDR3: TGTGCCAGCAAAGGGGACATTTACGAGCAGTACTTC. It translates to CASKGDIYEQYF.

The rearrangement joins TRBV30 to TRBJ1-2; D is unresolved. Germline CDR1 and CDR2: GTSNPN and SVGIG (reference sequence). Between the trimmed V and J ends, which lost 5 bases and 3 bases, there was a span of 7 bases. The CDR3 runs 11 residues. CDR3 sequence reads: CAWSAYYGYTF. CDR3 coding DNA: TGTGCCTGGTCTGCGTACTATGGCTACACCTTC.

This clone has just one count. The V call is TRBV28, the J call TRBJ2-7; 10 nucleotides agree with TRBD1. Trimming removed 3 bases from V and 4 bases from J; junction bases left unmatched: 9. The length of the CDR3 is 16 residues. Germline CDR1 MDHEN, CDR2 SYDVKM. CDR3 DNA: TGTGCCAGCAGTTTGAGGGGGGGACAGGGGACGTACGAGCAGTACTTC. Translating gives CASSLRGGQGTYEQYF.

This chain links TRBV10-2 with TRBJ2-1; 15 positions agree with TRBD2. With V trimmed by 2 bases and J by 0 bases, 2 bases remained unmatched. The CDR3 sequence is 18 residues long. Germline V lookup: CDR1 WSHSY, CDR2 SAAADI. CDR3 amino acids: CASSEGTSGGYSYNEQFF. As DNA, the CDR3 is TGCGCCAGCAGTGAGGGGACTAGCGGGGGGTACTCCTACAATGAGCAGTTCTTC.

The rearrangement uses TRBV2 and TRBJ1-5; D is uncertain. CDR3 length: 14 residues. Trimming removed 6 bases from V and 4 bases from J, with 13 bases in between. From germline, CDR1 is SNHLY and CDR2 FYNNEI. The CDR3 reads CASRAQTMNQPQHF. The CDR3 DNA sequence: TGTGCCAGCAGGGCTCAGACTATGAATCAGCCCCAGCATTTT.

The V call is TRBV19, the J call TRBJ2-7, with D maybe TRBD2 (5 bases). Germline V CDR1 and CDR2: LNHDA, SQIVND (reference sequence). Between the trimmed V and J ends, which lost 9 bases and 1 base, there was a span of 10 bases. The CDR3 totals 12 residues. CDR3 sequence (DNA): TGTGCCAGCCGGACTCCGTCCTACGAGCAGTACTTC. This encodes CASRTPSYEQYF. Full variable domain (rest looked up from reference TRBV19 and TRBJ2-7): DGGITQSPKYLFRKEGQNVTLSCEQNLNHDAMYWYRQDPGQGLRLIYYSQIVNDFQKGDIAEGYSVSREKKESFPLTVTSAQKNPTAFYLCASRTPSYEQYFGPGTRLTVT.

V and J are TRBV15 and TRBJ2-1; maybe TRBD2 (5 bases). The CDR3 contains 15 residues. Germline assignment: CDR1 LNHNV and CDR2 YYDKDF (reference sequence). V was cut by 0 bases and J by 4 bases, with 10 bases left in between. CDR3 DNA: TGTGCCACCAGCAGAGATCGGGGTCTTTACAATGAGCAGTTCTTC. Translation: CATSRDRGLYNEQFF.

This chain joins TRBV19 and TRBJ1-4; 8 bases map to TRBD1. The CDR3 covers 15 residues. J was trimmed by 4 bases and V by 5 bases; bases with no gene match: 6. Germline V gene data show CDR1 as LNHDA and CDR2 as SQIVND (reference sequence). CDR3 sequence (DNA): TGTGCCAGTAGTCTCTGGACAGGGAGTAATGAAAAACTGTTTTTT. Residues: CASSLWTGSNEKLFF.

The rearrangement uses TRBV12-2 and TRBJ2-5; the table's D call of TRBD1 was not tested on the DNA. TRBV12-2 is shown as a pseudogene. The CDR3 is 17 amino acids. CDR3 DNA: TGTGCAAGTCGCTTCTCCTACAGGAAAATTTTTAAAGAGACCCAGTACTTC. This codes for CASRFSYRKIFKETQYF.

The chain joins TRBV7-3 to TRBJ2-3; 10 bases line up with TRBD2. The J segment lost 5 bases and the V segment lost 4 bases, leaving 9 bases of the junction unmatched. Germline V gene lookup returns CDR1 SGHTA and CDR2 FQGTGA. The CDR3 sequence is 16 residues long. The CDR3 bases are TGTGCCAGCAGCTCTCTAGCGGGAGCGGGAGGAGATACGCAGTATTTT. Its translation is CASSSLAGAGGDTQYF.

V is TRBV3-1 (or the pseudogene TRBV3-2) and J is TRBJ2-5; weak D call: TRBD2 (5 bases). This CDR3 region has 15 residues. Looked up from germline, CDR1 is LGHDT and CDR2 is YNNKEL (reference sequence). V lost 0 bases and J 5 bases, leaving 13 bases between the germline ends. The CDR3 region is CASSQEGGFYETQYF. CDR3 DNA sequence: TGTGCCAGCAGCCAAGAAGGCGGGTTTTACGAGACCCAGTACTTC.

V gene TRBV29-1 combines with J gene TRBJ2-5; 7 nucleotides align to TRBD2. This CDR3 has 13 residues. Trimming removed 5 bases from V and 3 bases from J; junction bases left unmatched: 6. The germline V gene has CDR1 SQVTM and CDR2 ANQGSEA. CDR3 nucleotides: TGCAGCGTTCTGACGGGAGGAGAAGAGACCCAGTACTTC. It translates to CSVLTGGEETQYF. The full variable domain, rest sourced from reference TRBV29-1 and TRBJ2-5, is SAVISQKPSRDICQRGTSLTIQCQVDSQVTMMFWYRQQPGQSLTLIATANQGSEATYESGFVIDKFPISRPNLTFSTLTVSNMSPEDSSIYLCSVLTGGEETQYFGPGTRLLVL.

This sequence joins TRBV27 and TRBJ2-2; TRBD1 matches at 9 bases. Trimming cost V 7 bases and J 3 bases; bases outside gene matches: 9. The CDR3 is 16 residues long. Germline CDR1 is MNHEY and CDR2 is SMNVEV (reference sequence). DNA for the CDR3: TGTGCCAGCACCCCCGGCGGGACAGGGTACACCGGGGAGCTGTTTTTT. Translated, it gives CASTPGGTGYTGELFF.

The chain links TRBV5-8 to TRBJ1-5; D is undetermined. The CDR3 extends over 12 amino acids. Trimming took off 2 bases at V and 8 bases at J, with 8 bases between the two ends. CDR1 is SGHTS and CDR2 is YDEGEE in the germline V gene. CDR3 residues: CASSFDPEPQHF. CDR3 sequence (DNA): TGTGCCAGCAGCTTTGATCCGGAGCCCCAGCATTTT.

This chain connects TRBV7-9 to TRBJ2-1, with D uncertain. The CDR3 spans 14 residues. In germline, CDR1 is SEHNR, CDR2 FQNEAQ (reference sequence). The V end was cut by 6 bases, the J end by 9 bases, with 18 bases between. The CDR3 DNA reads as TGTGCCAGCAGTAGCCCTAATCTTCGCCCTGAGCAGTTCTTC. It translates to CASSSPNLRPEQFF. The full variable domain, in which reference TRBV7-9 and TRBJ2-1 provide the parts outside the CDR3, is DTGVSQNPRHKITKRGQNVTFRCDPISEHNRLYWYRQTLGQGPEFLTYFQNEAQLEKSRLLSDRFSAERPKGSFSTLEIQRTEQGDSAMYLCASSSPNLRPEQFFGPGTRLTVL.

J is TRBJ1-1 and V is TRBV13; D remains unclear. CDR1 is PRHDT, CDR2 FYEKMQ, per germline (reference sequence). The CDR3 sequence is 15 residues long. The germline V and J ends were trimmed by 0 bases and 6 bases, with 14 bases remaining between them. The CDR3 bases are TGTGCCAGCAGCTTAGGCAATCCAGCGGATCCTGAAGCTTTCTTT. Protein: CASSLGNPADPEAFF.

The CDR3 reads CASSERLAGVADTQYF. DNA for the CDR3: TGTGCCAGCAGTGAGCGGCTAGCGGGAGTCGCAGATACGCAGTATTTT. The chain couples TRBV6-1 to TRBJ2-3; 10 nucleotides match TRBD2. The length of the CDR3 is 16 residues. The trim removed 3 bases at V and 4 bases at J, leaving 7 bases unmatched. Germline V gene lookup returns CDR1 MNHNS and CDR2 SASEGT.

The chain links TRBV3-1 (or the pseudogene TRBV3-2) to TRBJ1-5; D not resolved. CDR1 is LGHDT and CDR2 is YNNKEL in the germline V gene (reference sequence). The germline V and J ends were trimmed by 0 bases and 7 bases, with 7 bases remaining between them. The length of the CDR3 is 13 residues. The CDR3 is CASSQEVGQPQHF. The CDR3 bases are TGTGCCAGCAGCCAAGAGGTCGGGCAGCCCCAGCATTTT.

The chain links TRBV5-1 to TRBJ1-4; possible D gene TRBD1, 6 bases. The CDR3 sequence is 14 residues long. Germline lookup yields CDR1 SGHRS and CDR2 YFSETQ. The V and J ends lost 0 bases and 5 bases respectively, with 8 bases between them. The CDR3 region is CASSLGRGNEKLFF. The CDR3 nucleotides read TGCGCCAGCAGCTTGGGAAGGGGGAATGAAAAACTGTTTTTT. Using reference TRBV5-1 and TRBJ1-4 for the parts outside the CDR3, the full variable domain is KAGVTQTPRYLIKTRGQQVTLSCSPISGHRSVSWYQQTPGQGLQFLFEYFSETQRNKGNFPGRFSGRQFSNSRSEMNVSTLELGDSALYLCASSLGRGNEKLFFGSGTQLSVL.